This record covers a single TCR beta chain. The sample originates from a study of T cell changes during pregnancy in multiple sclerosis. Germline V gene lookup returns CDR1 SEHNR and CDR2 FQNEAQ (reference sequence). The CDR3 consists of 16 residues. Trimming at V came to 5 bases and at J to 1 base, leaving 7 bases not matched to a gene. Data came from immunoSEQ multiplex PCR; TCRdb stores just in-frame clones and leaves some out. The table lists approximately 23,000 clones, roughly 91% of them singletons. The input for sequencing was CD8+ T cells from peripheral blood mononuclear cells, taken in the first trimester of pregnancy. This TCR was sampled from a female donor with multiple sclerosis, enrolled in a pregnancy study. The chain links TRBV7-9 to TRBJ1-3; 8 positions match TRBD1. The CDR3 region is CASSARTGTSGNTIYF. The CDR3 bases are TGTGCCAGCAGCGCACGGACAGGGACGTCTGGAAACACCATATATTTT.